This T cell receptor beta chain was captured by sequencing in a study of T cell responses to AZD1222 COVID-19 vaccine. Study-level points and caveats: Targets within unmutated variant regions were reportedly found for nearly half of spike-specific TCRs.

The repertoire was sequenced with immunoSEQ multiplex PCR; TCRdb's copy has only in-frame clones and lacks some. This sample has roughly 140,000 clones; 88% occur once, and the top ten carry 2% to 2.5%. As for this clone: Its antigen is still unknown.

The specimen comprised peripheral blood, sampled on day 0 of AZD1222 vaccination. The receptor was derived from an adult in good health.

CDR3 amino acids: CASSQGSSGNTIYF. CDR3 sequence (DNA): TGTGCCAGCAGTCAGGGGAGCTCTGGAAACACCATATATTTT. The chain has TRBV6-5 and TRBJ1-3, with D maybe TRBD1 (6 bases). The germline V gene encodes CDR1 MNHEY and CDR2 SVGAGI. This CDR3 has 14 amino acids. Trimming shortened V by 5 bases and J by 0 bases, and 8 bases separated the two germline ends.